This T cell receptor beta chain was profiled in a study of TIL therapy for anti-PD-1-resistant metastatic lung cancer. In the study overall: Progressing patients received lymphodepletion, expanded TIL infusion and IL-2. Study-wide findings and caveats: Patients were highly selected, enriched for treatment-naive, never-smoker and oncogene-addicted cases. Infused TIL clonotypes partially replaced the baseline blood repertoire, then decayed over months.

This sample's time point: pre-treatment sample, taken before nivolumab and TIL therapy. Enrollment ran from 2017 to early 2020. The libraries were made with immunoSEQ v3. TCRdb keeps only in-frame clones here, not all; method: immunoSEQ multiplex PCR. The data contain about 59,000 clones, more than 60% of them singletons. The CDR3 has 17 amino acids. With V trimmed by 5 bases and J by 3 bases, 13 bases remained unmatched. CDR1 SEHNR and CDR2 FQNEAQ come from the germline V gene (reference sequence). Turning to this clone: The antigen remains undetermined.

V usage is TRBV7-9 and J usage is TRBJ2-3, with 8 positions matching TRBD2. The clonotype comes from a person between 30 and 80 years old with non-small cell lung cancer. This specimen was blood, taken at baseline. CDR3 sequence: CASSQKPLAGLTDTQYF. CDR3 sequence (DNA): TGTGCCAGCAGCCAAAAGCCCTTAGCGGGATTAACAGATACGCAGTATTTT.